Shown below are 25 T cell receptor beta chains from a single sample sequenced in a study of T-cell memory formation after mild COVID-19. TCRdb itself ran the 5' RACE reads through MiXCR, one entry per CDR3 protein. Seen here are around 320,000 distinct CDR3 sequences, around an eighth observed once, and the top ten hold about 21%. The specimen sequenced was PBMCs or a T cell subset sorted from them (not recorded which). These receptors were taken from a man in his late teens or twenties who had mild COVID-19 (a few samples of this study predate the infection). Cell type and time point are not known.

A few counts support this clonotype. This chain connects TRBV5-1 to TRBJ2-1; D may be TRBD1 or TRBD2 (6 bases each). Trimming left V 2 bases short and J 9 bases short, with 24 bases between. From germline, CDR1 is SGHRS and CDR2 YFSETQ. There are 17 residues in the CDR3. CDR3 residues: CASSLGGSAVTRSEQFF. The CDR3 DNA sequence: TGCGCCAGCAGCTTAGGGGGGTCGGCGGTTACCCGCAGTGAGCAGTTCTTC. Supplemented by reference TRBV5-1 and TRBJ2-1, the full variable domain reads KAGVTQTPRYLIKTRGQQVTLSCSPISGHRSVSWYQQTPGQGLQFLFEYFSETQRNKGNFPGRFSGRQFSNSRSEMNVSTLELGDSALYLCASSLGGSAVTRSEQFFGPGTRLTVL.

This clonotype has just a few counts. V and J are TRBV20-1 and TRBJ2-1; TRBD2 matches 12 bases. The CDR3 runs to 18 residues. Trimming took 6 bases from V and 0 from J; bases not matched to a gene: 12. Germline V lookup: CDR1 DFQATT, CDR2 SNEGSKA (reference sequence). The CDR3 protein is CSAAGLAGGPSSYNEQFF. CDR3 DNA sequence: TGCAGTGCCGCGGGTCTAGCGGGGGGGCCGAGCTCCTACAATGAGCAGTTCTTC.

The V gene is TRBV7-3, the J gene TRBJ1-1; 8 nucleotides line up with TRBD1. Germline-derived CDR1 and CDR2 are SGHTA and FQGTGA. V shed 5 bases, J shed 6 bases, and the junction held 5 bases outside the gene matches. The CDR3 runs to 13 residues. In DNA form, the CDR3 reads TGTGCCAGCAGCACCGGACAGGGCGCTGAAGCTTTCTTT. It yields the protein CASSTGQGAEAFF.

The rearrangement joins TRBV28 to TRBJ1-2; D not resolved. V was cut by 8 bases and J by 8 bases, with 21 bases left in between. The CDR3 extends over 14 amino acids. The germline CDR1 and CDR2 sequences are MDHEN and SYDVKM. DNA for the CDR3: TGTGCCAGCCTGGGCGCAGTCCCTATCGGGGGCTACACCTTC. The encoded protein is CASLGAVPIGGYTF.

This clonotype was detected ten times or more. The V gene is TRBV7-9, the J gene TRBJ2-7; 10 positions match TRBD1. Germline loops: CDR1 SEHNR, CDR2 FQNEAQ (reference sequence). V lost 5 bases, J lost 4 bases, and 5 bases stayed unmatched. The CDR3 has 14 residues. CDR3 bases: TGTGCCAGCAGCCCGGACAGGGGGTCGTACGAGCAGTACTTC. This encodes CASSPDRGSYEQYF.

This chain connects TRBV2 to TRBJ1-2; the match to TRBD1 covers 11 bases. This CDR3 comprises 13 residues. Per germline, CDR1 SNHLY and CDR2 FYNNEI. J gave up 8 bases and V 6 bases, and 5 bases lay outside the gene matches. The CDR3 reads CASRGQGAVGYTF. CDR3 coding DNA: TGTGCCAGCAGAGGACAGGGGGCTGTGGGCTACACCTTC.

This clonotype has more than one count but fewer than ten. This chain connects TRBV7-2 to TRBJ2-7; TRBD2 aligns across 7 bases. Germline lookup yields CDR1 SGHTA and CDR2 FQGNSA. This CDR3 contains 14 residues. CDR3 loop: CASSLAARSYEQYV. DNA of the CDR3: TGTGCCAGCAGCCTAGCGGCCAGGTCCTACGAGCAGTACGTC.

This clonotype was seen only a few times. CDR3 bases: TGTGCCAGCAGCTTCACAGGGGGTGTGGCAGATACGCAGTATTTT. Encoded protein: CASSFTGGVADTQYF. This chain links TRBV7-2 with TRBJ2-3; TRBD1 matches at 8 bases. J gave up 4 bases and V 3 bases, and 6 bases lay outside the gene matches. Germline-derived CDR1 and CDR2 are SGHTA and FQGNSA. This CDR3 spans 15 amino acids. Together with reference TRBV7-2 and TRBJ2-3, the CDR3 gives the full variable domain: GAGVSQSPSNKVTEKGKDVELRCDPISGHTALYWYRQSLGQGLEFLIYFQGNSAPDKSGLPSDRFSAERTGGSVSTLTIQRTQQEDSAVYLCASSFTGGVADTQYFGPGTRLTVL.

The chain carries TRBV5-1 and TRBJ2-5; D unclear. Between the trimmed V and J ends, which lost 1 base and 2 bases, there was a span of 12 bases. Germline V gene sequence: CDR1 SGHRS, CDR2 YFSETQ. The CDR3 is 15 amino acids. The CDR3 bases are TGCGCCAGCAGCTTGACCGGGCAGAGACAAGAGACCCAGTACTTC. Residues: CASSLTGQRQETQYF.

The chain carries TRBV2 and TRBJ2-7, with D hard to call. The CDR3 runs to 13 residues. Germline V CDR1 and CDR2: SNHLY, FYNNEI. V lost 1 base and J 6 bases, leaving 10 bases between the germline ends. The CDR3 here is CASSEVQVREQYF. The CDR3 nucleotides read TGTGCCAGCAGTGAAGTTCAGGTTCGCGAGCAGTACTTC.

The V and J genes are TRBV7-8 and TRBJ2-1; possible D gene TRBD1, 5 bases. The CDR3 runs to 15 residues. V lost 6 bases and J lost 3, with 15 bases in between. CDR1 SGHVS and CDR2 FQNEAQ come from the germline V gene. CDR3 bases: TGTGCCAGCAGGGAGACAGAGACAGACTACAATGAGCAGTTCTTC. It specifies CASRETETDYNEQFF. Variable domain in full (rest from reference TRBV7-8 and TRBJ2-1): GAGVSQSPRYKVAKRGQDVALRCDPISGHVSLFWYQQALGQGPEFLTYFQNEAQLDKSGLPSDRFFAERPEGSVSTLKIQRTQQEDSAVYLCASRETETDYNEQFFGPGTRLTVL.

The chain recombines TRBV3-1 with TRBJ1-1; D possibly corresponds to TRBD1 (6 bases). This CDR3 contains 13 residues. Germline CDR1 is LGHDT and CDR2 is YNNKEL (reference sequence). V gave up 4 bases and J gave up 4 bases, with 10 bases separating them. The chain's CDR3 is CASSPQGSTEAFF. The CDR3 nucleotides are TGTGCCAGCAGCCCCCAGGGGAGCACTGAAGCTTTCTTT. The full variable domain, with the rest looked up from reference TRBV3-1 and TRBJ1-1, is DTAVSQTPKYLVTQMGNDKSIKCEQNLGHDTMYWYKQDSKKFLKIMFSYNNKELIINETVPNRFSPKSPDKAHLNLHINSLELGDSAVYFCASSPQGSTEAFFGQGTRLTVV.

The V and J genes are TRBV20-1 and TRBJ2-3; TRBD2 matches 8 bases. J gave up 4 bases and V 5 bases, and 11 bases lay outside the gene matches. The germline V gene encodes CDR1 DFQATT and CDR2 SNEGSKA (reference sequence). The CDR3 is made up of 15 amino acids. The CDR3 DNA reads TGCAGTGCTTTGCGGGGGGTACAAATATCAGATACGCAGTATTTT. This sequence encodes CSALRGVQISDTQYF.

CDR3 sequence: CASSRDQGGYEQYV. CDR3 in DNA: TGTGCCAGCAGCAGGGACCAGGGTGGATACGAGCAGTACGTC. The rearrangement uses TRBV11-2 and TRBJ2-7; either TRBD1 or TRBD2 may fit D (5 bases each). The CDR3 sequence is 14 residues long. The germline V gene encodes CDR1 SGHAT and CDR2 FQNNGV. Trimming stripped 5 bases from V and 4 bases from J, with 15 bases between.

This clonotype was found many times. The chain carries TRBV18 and TRBJ2-7; D uncertain. V lost 6 bases and J lost 2, with 11 bases in between. The germline gives CDR1 KGHSH, CDR2 LQKENI. The CDR3 covers 13 residues. CDR3 loop: CASSLVGAYEQYV. The CDR3 nucleotides read TGTGCCAGCTCCTTAGTTGGGGCCTACGAGCAGTACGTC.

V usage is TRBV5-1 and J usage is TRBJ2-7; D not resolved. The CDR3 runs 13 residues. V lost 4 bases, J lost 0 bases, and 8 bases lay in between. Germline V gene sequence: CDR1 SGHRS, CDR2 YFSETQ. CDR3 nucleotide sequence: TGCGCCAGCAGCCTGGAGAGCTCCTACGAGCAGTACGTC. It specifies CASSLESSYEQYV.

This clonotype came up a few times. The chain recombines TRBV29-1 with TRBJ2-1, with a possible D match to TRBD2 (5 bases). The length of the CDR3 is 14 residues. The V gene lost 8 bases and the J gene lost 0 bases, with 14 bases spanning the gap. The germline V gene encodes CDR1 SQVTM and CDR2 ANQGSEA. This CDR3 is CSSRGQNSYNEQFF. The CDR3 nucleotides are TGCAGCTCCCGAGGGCAAAACTCCTACAATGAGCAGTTCTTC.

Here the CDR3 DNA reads TGTGCCAGCCGGCCCGGGGGCGGCGCTGGCACAGATACGCAGTATTTT. It is translated as CASRPGGGAGTDTQYF. The J gene is TRBJ2-3, the V gene TRBV18; either TRBD1 or TRBD2 may fit D (6 bases each). V was clipped by 8 bases and J by 1 base, with 19 bases between them. CDR1 is KGHSH and CDR2 is LQKENI in the germline V gene. The CDR3 contains 16 residues.

The chain joins TRBV7-2 to TRBJ2-1; D perhaps matches TRBD2 (5 bases). This CDR3 is built from 17 residues. Looked up from germline, CDR1 is SGHTA and CDR2 is FQGNSA. The germline V and J ends were trimmed by 3 bases and 5 bases, with 20 bases remaining between them. The CDR3 protein is CASSFWALRGLNNEQFF. For the CDR3, the DNA is TGTGCCAGCAGCTTCTGGGCACTTCGGGGTCTGAACAATGAGCAGTTCTTC.

This clonotype was counted only a few times. V gene TRBV4-3 combines with J gene TRBJ2-2; D is ambiguous. Germline-derived CDR1 and CDR2 are LGHNA and YSLEER. The ends were cut back, 0 bases at V and 4 bases at J, with 9 bases in the middle. CDR3 size: 15 residues. As DNA, the CDR3 is TGCGCCAGCAGCCAAGATGTCCAGGTCACCGGGGAGCTGTTTTTT. Its protein is CASSQDVQVTGELFF.

The V gene is TRBV7-2, the J gene TRBJ1-2; D is unclear. Germline CDR1 and CDR2: SGHTA and FQGNSA. V was clipped by 7 bases and J by 4 bases, with 10 bases between them. The CDR3 runs 12 residues. The CDR3 sequence: CASKGEGYGYTF. The CDR3 nucleotides read TGTGCCAGCAAGGGCGAGGGCTATGGCTACACCTTC.

J is TRBJ2-7 and V is TRBV6-5; 9 bases align to TRBD2. The CDR3 is 15 amino acids. The germline V gene has CDR1 MNHEY and CDR2 SVGAGI. Unmatched junction bases numbered 12, after V lost 6 bases and J lost 6 bases. The CDR3 bases are TGTGCCAGCAGATCTAGCGGGGAGACTACGGCCGAGCAGTACGTC. Protein: CASRSSGETTAEQYV.

This clonotype was seen a few times. The chain links TRBV5-1 to TRBJ2-2, with TRBD1 identical over 9 bases. Germline-derived CDR1 and CDR2 are SGHRS and YFSETQ. The CDR3 covers 16 residues. V shed 4 bases, J shed 1 base, and the junction held 5 bases outside the gene matches. CDR3 in amino acids: CASSPQGQGNTGELFF. The CDR3 DNA is TGCGCCAGCAGCCCTCAGGGACAGGGGAACACCGGGGAGCTGTTTTTT.

This clonotype turned up a few times. This sequence joins TRBV4-3 and TRBJ2-4; possible D gene TRBD1, 6 bases. V was trimmed by 4 bases and J by 0 bases, leaving 13 bases between them. CDR1 is LGHNA and CDR2 is YSLEER in the germline V gene. The CDR3 is 16 residues long. Here the CDR3 DNA reads TGCGCCAGCAGCCTGTTACAGGGTCGAGCCAAAAACATTCAGTACTTC. Translated: CASSLLQGRAKNIQYF.

The rearrangement joins TRBV4-1 to TRBJ1-4; D remains ambiguous. The CDR3 is 16 amino acids. The germline gives CDR1 MGHRA, CDR2 YSYEKL. Deletions cut 0 bases from V and 8 bases from J, with 16 bases between. CDR3 DNA: TGCGCCAGCAGCCAAGATTTGGGGATGCAGAACGAAAAACTGTTTTTT. Residues: CASSQDLGMQNEKLFF.